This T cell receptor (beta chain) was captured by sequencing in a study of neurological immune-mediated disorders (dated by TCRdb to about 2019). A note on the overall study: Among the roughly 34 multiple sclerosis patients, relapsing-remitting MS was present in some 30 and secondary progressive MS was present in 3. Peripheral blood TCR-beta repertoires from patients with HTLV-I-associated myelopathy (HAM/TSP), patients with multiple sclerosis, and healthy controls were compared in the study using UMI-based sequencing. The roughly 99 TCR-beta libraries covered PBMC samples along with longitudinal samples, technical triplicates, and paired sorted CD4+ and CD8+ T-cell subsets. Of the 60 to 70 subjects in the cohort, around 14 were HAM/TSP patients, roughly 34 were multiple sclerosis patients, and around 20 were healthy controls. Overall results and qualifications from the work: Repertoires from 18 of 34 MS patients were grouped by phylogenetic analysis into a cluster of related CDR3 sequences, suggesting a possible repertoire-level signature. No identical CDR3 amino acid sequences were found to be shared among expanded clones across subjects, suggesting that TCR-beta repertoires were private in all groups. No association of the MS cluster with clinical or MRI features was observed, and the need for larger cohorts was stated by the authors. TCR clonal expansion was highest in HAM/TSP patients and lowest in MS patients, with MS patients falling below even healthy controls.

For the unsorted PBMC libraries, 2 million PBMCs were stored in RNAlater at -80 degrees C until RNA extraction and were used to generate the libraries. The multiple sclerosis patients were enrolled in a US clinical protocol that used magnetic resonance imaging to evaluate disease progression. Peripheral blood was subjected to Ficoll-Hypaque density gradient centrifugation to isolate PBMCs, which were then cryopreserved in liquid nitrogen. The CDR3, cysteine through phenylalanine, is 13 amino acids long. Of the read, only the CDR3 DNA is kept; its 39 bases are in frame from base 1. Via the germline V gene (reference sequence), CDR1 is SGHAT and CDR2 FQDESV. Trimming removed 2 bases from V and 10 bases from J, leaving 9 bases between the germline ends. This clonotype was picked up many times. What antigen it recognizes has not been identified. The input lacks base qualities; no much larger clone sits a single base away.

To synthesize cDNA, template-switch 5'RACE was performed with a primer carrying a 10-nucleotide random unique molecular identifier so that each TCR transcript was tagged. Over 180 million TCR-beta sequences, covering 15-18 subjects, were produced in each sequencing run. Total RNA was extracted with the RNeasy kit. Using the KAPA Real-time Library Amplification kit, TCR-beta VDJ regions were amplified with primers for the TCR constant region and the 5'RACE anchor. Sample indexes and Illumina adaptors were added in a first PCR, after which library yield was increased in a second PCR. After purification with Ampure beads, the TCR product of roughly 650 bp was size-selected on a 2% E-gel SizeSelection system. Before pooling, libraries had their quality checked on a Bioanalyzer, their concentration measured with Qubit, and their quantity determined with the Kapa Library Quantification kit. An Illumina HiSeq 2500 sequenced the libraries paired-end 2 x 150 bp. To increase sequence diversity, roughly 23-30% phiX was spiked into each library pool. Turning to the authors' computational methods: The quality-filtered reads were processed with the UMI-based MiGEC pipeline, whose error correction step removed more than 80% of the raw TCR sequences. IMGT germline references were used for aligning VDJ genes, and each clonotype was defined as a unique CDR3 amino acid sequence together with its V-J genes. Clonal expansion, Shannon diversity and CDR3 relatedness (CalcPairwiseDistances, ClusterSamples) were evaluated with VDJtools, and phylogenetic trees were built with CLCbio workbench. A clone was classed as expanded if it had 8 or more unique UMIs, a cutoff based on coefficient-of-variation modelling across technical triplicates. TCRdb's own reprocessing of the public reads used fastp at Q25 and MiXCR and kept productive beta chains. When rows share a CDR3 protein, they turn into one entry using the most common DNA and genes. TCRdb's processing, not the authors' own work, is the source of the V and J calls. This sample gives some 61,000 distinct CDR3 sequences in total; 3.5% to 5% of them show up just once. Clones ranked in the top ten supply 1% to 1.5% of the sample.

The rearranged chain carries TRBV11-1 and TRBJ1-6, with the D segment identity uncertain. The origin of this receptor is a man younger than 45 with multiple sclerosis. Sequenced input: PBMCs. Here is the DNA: TGTGCCAGCAGCTTACTAGGATACTCACCCCTCCACTTT. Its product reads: CASSLLGYSPLHF.